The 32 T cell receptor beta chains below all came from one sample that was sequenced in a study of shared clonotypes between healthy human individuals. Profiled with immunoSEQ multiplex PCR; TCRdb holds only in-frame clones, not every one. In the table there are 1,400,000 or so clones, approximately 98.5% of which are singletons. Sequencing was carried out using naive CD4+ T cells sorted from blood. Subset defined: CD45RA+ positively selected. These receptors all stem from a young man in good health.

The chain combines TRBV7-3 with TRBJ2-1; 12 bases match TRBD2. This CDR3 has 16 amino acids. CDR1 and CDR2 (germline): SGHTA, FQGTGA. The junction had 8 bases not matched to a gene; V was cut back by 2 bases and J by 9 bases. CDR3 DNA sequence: TGTGCCAGCAGCTTAGGCCTAGCGGGAGGGCCCACTGAGCAGTTCTTC. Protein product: CASSLGLAGGPTEQFF.

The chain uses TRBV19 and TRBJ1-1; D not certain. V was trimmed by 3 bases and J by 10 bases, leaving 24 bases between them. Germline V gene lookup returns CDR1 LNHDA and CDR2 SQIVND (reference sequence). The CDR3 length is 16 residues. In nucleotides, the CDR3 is TGTGCCAGTAGTATTCGGGGAGGTACACCTTTCGGGCCAGCTTTCTTT. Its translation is CASSIRGGTPFGPAFF.

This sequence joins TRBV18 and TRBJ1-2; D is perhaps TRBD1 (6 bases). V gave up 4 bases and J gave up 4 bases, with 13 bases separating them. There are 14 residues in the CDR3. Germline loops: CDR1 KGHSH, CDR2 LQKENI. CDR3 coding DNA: TGTGCCAGCTCACACAGGGACACCAGCTATGGCTACACCTTC. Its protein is CASSHRDTSYGYTF.

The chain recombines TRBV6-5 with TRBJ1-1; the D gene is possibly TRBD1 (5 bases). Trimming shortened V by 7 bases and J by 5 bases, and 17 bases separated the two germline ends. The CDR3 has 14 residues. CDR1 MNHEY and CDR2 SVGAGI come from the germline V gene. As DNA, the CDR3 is TGTGCCAGCACCAAAGGAGGGGTTGGAACTGAAGCTTTCTTT. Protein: CASTKGGVGTEAFF.

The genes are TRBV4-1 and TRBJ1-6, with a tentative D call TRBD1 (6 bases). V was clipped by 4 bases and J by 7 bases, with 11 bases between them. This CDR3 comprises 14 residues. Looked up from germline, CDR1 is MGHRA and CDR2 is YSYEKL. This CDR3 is CASSPQGQNSPLHF. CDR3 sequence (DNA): TGCGCCAGCAGCCCCCAGGGGCAGAATTCACCCCTCCACTTT.

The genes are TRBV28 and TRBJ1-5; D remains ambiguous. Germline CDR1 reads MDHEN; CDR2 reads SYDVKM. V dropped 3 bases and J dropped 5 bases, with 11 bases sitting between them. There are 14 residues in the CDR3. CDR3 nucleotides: TGTGCCAGCAGTTTCAGGACCTTCTATCAGCCCCAGCATTTT. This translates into CASSFRTFYQPQHF.

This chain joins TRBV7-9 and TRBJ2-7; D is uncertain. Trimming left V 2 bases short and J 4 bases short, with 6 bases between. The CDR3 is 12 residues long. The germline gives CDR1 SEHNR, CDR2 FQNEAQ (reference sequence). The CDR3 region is CASSLIGYEQYF. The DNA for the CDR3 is TGTGCCAGCAGCTTAATAGGGTACGAGCAGTACTTC.

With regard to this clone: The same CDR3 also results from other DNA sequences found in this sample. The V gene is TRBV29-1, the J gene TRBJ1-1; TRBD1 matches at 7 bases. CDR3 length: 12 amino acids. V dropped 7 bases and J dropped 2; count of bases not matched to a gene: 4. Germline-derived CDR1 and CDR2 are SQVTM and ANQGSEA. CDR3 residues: CSAGQVNTEAFF. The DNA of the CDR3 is TGCAGCGCTGGACAGGTAAACACTGAAGCTTTCTTT.

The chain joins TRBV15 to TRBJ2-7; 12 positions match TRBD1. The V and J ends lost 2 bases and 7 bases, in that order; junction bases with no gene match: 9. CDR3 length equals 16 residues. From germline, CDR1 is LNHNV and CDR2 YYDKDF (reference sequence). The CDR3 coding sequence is TGTGCCACCAGCAGAACCGGGACAGGGGGCGTGGGGGAGCAGTACTTC. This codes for CATSRTGTGGVGEQYF. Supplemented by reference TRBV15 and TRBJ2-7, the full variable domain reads DAMVIQNPRYQVTQFGKPVTLSCSQTLNHNVMYWYQQKSSQAPKLLFHYYDKDFNNEADTPDNFQSRRPNTSFCFLDIRSPGLGDTAMYLCATSRTGTGGVGEQYFGPGTRLTVT.

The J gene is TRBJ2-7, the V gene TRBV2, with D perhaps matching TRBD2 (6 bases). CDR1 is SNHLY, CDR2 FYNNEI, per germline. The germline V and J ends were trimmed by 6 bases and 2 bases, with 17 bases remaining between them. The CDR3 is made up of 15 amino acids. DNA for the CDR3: TGTGCCAGCAGCCAATTCGGGAGTACGACCTACGAGCAGTACTTC. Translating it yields CASSQFGSTTYEQYF.

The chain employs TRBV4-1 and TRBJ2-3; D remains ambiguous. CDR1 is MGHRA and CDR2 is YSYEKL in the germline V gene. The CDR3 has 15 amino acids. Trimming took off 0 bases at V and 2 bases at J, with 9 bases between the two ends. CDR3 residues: CASSQERLPTDTQYF. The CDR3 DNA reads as TGCGCCAGCAGCCAAGAGAGACTTCCCACAGATACGCAGTATTTT.

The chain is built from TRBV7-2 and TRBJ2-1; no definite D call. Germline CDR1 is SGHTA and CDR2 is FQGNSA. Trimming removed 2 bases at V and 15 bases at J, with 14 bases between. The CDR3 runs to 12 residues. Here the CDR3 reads CASSLPAGKGFF. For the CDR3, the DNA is TGTGCCAGCAGCTTACCAGCTGGTAAGGGGTTCTTC.

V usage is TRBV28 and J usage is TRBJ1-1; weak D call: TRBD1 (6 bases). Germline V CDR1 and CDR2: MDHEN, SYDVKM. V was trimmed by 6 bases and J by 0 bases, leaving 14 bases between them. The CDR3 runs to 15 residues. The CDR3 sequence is CASRPPQGMNTEAFF. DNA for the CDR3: TGTGCCAGCAGACCCCCCCAGGGGATGAACACTGAAGCTTTCTTT.

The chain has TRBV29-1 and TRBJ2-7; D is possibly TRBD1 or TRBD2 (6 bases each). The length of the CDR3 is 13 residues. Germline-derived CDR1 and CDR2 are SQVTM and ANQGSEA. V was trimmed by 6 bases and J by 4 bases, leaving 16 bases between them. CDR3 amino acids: CSVWGRGGYEQYF. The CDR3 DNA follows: TGCAGCGTATGGGGCAGGGGAGGATACGAGCAGTACTTC.

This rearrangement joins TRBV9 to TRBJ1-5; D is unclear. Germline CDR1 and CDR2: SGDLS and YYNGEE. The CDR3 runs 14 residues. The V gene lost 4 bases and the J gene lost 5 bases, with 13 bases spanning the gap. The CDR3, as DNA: TGTGCCAGCAGCCTAGACGGCGGGGATCAGCCCCAGCATTTT. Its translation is CASSLDGGDQPQHF.

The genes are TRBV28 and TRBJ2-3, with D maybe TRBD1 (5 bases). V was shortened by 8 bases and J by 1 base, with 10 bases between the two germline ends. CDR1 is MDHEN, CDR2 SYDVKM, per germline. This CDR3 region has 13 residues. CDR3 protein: CASGQGGTDTQYF. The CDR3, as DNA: TGTGCCAGCGGCCAGGGTGGCACAGATACGCAGTATTTT.

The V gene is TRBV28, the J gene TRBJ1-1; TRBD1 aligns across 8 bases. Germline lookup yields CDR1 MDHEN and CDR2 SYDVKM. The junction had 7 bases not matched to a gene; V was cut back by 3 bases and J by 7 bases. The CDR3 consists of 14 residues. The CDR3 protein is CASSLTGVRSEAFF. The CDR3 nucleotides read TGTGCCAGCAGTTTGACAGGGGTTCGGAGTGAAGCTTTCTTT.

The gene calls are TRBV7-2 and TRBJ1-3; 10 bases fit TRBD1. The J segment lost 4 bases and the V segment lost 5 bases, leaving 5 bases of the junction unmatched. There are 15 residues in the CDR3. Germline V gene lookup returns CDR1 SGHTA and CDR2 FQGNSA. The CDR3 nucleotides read TGTGCCAGCAGCCAGGGGACAGGGGTAGGAAACACCATATATTTT. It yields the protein CASSQGTGVGNTIYF.

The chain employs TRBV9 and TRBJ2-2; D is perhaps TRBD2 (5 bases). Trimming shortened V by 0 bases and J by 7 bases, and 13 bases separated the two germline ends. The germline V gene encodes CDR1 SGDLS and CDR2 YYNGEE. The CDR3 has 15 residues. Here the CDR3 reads CASSVVSRAGGELFF. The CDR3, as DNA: TGTGCCAGCAGCGTAGTCTCGAGGGCAGGCGGGGAGCTGTTTTTT.

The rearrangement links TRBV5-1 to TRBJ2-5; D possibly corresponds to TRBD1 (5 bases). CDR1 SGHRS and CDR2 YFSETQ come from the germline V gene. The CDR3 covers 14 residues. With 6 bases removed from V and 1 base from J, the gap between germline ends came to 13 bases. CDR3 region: CASTFRQLQETQYF. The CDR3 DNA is TGCGCCAGCACCTTCAGACAGCTCCAAGAGACCCAGTACTTC.

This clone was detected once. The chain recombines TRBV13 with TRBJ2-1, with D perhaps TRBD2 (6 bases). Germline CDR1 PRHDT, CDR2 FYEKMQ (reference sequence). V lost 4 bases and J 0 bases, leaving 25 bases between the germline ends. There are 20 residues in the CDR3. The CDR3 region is CASSSPWLDAGKSSYNEQFF. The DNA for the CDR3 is TGTGCCAGCAGCTCCCCCTGGCTGGACGCGGGGAAAAGCTCCTACAATGAGCAGTTCTTC.

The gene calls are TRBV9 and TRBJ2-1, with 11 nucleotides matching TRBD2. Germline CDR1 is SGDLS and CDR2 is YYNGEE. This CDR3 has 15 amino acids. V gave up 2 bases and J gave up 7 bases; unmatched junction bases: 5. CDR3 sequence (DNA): TGTGCCAGCAGCGTCGGGACTAGCGGTCAAAATGAGCAGTTCTTC. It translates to CASSVGTSGQNEQFF.

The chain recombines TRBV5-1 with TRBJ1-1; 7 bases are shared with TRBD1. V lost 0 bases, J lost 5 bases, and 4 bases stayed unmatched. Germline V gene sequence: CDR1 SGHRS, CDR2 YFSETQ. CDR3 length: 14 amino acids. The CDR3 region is CASSLDAGGTEAFF. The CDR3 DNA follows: TGCGCCAGCAGCTTGGATGCAGGGGGGACTGAAGCTTTCTTT.

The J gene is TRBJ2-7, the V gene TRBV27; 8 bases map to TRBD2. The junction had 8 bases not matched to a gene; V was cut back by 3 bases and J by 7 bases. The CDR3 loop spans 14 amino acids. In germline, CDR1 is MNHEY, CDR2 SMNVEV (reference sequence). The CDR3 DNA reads TGTGCCAGCAGTTTCCGGGAGGGCCCGGGGGAGCAGTACTTC. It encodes CASSFREGPGEQYF.

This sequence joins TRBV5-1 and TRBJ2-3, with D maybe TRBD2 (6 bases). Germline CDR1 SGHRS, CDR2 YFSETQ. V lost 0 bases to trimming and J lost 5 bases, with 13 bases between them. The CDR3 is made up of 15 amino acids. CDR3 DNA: TGCGCCAGCAGCTTGGACGCGGGAAGACTAGATACGCAGTATTTT. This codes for CASSLDAGRLDTQYF.

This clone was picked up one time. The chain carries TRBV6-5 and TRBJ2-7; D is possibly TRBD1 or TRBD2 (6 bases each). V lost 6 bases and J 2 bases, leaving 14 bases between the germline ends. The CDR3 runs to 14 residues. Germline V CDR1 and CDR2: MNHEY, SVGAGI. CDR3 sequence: CASRRVGGTYEQYF. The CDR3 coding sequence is TGTGCCAGCAGGCGAGTAGGGGGGACCTACGAGCAGTACTTC.

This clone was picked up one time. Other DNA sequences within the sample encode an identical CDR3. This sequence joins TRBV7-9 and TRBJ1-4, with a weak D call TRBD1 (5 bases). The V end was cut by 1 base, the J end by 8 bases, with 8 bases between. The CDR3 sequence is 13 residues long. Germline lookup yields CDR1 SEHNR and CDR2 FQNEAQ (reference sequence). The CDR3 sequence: CASSLVGGEKLFF. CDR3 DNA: TGTGCCAGCAGCTTAGTCGGGGGGGAAAAACTGTTTTTT. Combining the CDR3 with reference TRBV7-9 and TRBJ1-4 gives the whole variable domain DTGVSQNPRHKITKRGQNVTFRCDPISEHNRLYWYRQTLGQGPEFLTYFQNEAQLEKSRLLSDRFSAERPKGSFSTLEIQRTEQGDSAMYLCASSLVGGEKLFFGSGTQLSVL.

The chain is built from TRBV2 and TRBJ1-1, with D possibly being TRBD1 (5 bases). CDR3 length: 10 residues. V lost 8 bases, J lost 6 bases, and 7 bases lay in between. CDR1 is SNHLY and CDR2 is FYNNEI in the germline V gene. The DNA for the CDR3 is TGTGCCAGCCGGACATCTGAAGCTTTCTTT. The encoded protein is CASRTSEAFF.

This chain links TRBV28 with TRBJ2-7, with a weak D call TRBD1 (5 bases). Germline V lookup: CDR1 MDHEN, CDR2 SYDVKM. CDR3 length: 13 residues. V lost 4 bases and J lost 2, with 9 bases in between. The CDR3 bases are TGTGCCAGCAGTTCAGGGCCAGCCTACGAGCAGTACTTC. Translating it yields CASSSGPAYEQYF.

The CDR3 loop reads CASSVEFNYGYTF. CDR3 DNA sequence: TGTGCCAGCAGCGTAGAATTTAACTATGGCTACACCTTC. This chain uses TRBV9 with TRBJ1-2, with D unclear. Germline CDR1 reads SGDLS; CDR2 reads YYNGEE. The CDR3 loop spans 13 amino acids. The V and J ends lost 0 bases and 1 base respectively, with 4 bases between them.

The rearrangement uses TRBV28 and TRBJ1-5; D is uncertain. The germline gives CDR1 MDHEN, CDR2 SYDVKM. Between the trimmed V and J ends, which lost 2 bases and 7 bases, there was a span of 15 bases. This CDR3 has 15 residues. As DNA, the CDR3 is TGTGCCAGCAGTTTAAAGGGCCCTTTGTACCAGCCCCAGCATTTT. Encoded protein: CASSLKGPLYQPQHF.

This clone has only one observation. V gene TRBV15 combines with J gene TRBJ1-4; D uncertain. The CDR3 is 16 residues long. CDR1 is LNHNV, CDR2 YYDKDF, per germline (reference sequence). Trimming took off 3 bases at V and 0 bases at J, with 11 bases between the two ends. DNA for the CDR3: TGTGCCACCAGCAGCGGGTCAAAATCAACTAATGAAAAACTGTTTTTT. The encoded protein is CATSSGSKSTNEKLFF.